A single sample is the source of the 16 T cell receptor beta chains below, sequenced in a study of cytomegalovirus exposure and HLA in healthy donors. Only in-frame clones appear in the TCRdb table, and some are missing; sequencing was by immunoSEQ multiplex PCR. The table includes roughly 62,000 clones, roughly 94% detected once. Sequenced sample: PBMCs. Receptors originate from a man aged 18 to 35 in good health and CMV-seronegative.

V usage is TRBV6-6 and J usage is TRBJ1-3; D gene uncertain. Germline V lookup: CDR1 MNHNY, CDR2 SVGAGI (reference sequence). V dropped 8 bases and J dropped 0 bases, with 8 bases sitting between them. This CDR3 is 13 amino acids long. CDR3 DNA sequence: TGTGCCAGCGTGAGGGACTCTGGAAACACCATATATTTT. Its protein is CASVRDSGNTIYF.

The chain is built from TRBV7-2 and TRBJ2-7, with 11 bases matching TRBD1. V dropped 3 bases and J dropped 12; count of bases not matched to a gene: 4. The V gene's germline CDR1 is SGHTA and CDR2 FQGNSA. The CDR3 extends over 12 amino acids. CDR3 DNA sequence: TGTGCCAGCAGCTTCAGGACAGGGGGCGCGTACTTC. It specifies CASSFRTGGAYF.

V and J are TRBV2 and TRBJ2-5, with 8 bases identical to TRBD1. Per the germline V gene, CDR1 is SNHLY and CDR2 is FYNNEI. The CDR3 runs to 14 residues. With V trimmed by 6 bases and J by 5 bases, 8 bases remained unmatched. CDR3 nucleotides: TGTGCCAGCAGAGCATGGACAGGGCGGGAGACCCAGTACTTC. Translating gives CASRAWTGRETQYF. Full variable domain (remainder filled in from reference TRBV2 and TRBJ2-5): EPEVTQTPSHQVTQMGQEVILRCVPISNHLYFYWYRQILGQKVEFLVSFYNNEISEKSEIFDDQFSVERPDGSNFTLKIRSTKLEDSAMYFCASRAWTGRETQYFGPGTRLLVL.

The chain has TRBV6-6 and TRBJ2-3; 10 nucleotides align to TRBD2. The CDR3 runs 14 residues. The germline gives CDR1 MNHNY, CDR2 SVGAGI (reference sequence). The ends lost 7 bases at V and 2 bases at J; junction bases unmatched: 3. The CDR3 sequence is CASKLAGSTDTQYF. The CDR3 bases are TGTGCCAGCAAACTAGCGGGGTCCACAGATACGCAGTATTTT.

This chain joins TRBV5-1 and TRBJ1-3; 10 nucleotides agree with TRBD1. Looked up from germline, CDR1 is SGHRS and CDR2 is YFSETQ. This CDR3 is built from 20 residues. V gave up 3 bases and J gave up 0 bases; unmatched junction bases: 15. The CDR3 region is CASSYQDGTGDLYSGNTIYF. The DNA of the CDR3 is TGCGCCAGCAGCTACCAGGACGGGACAGGGGACCTGTACTCTGGAAACACCATATATTTT.

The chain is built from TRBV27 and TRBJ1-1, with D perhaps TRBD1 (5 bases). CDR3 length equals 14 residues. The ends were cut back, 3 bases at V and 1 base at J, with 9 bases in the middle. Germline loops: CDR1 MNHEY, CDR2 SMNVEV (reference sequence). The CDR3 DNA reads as TGTGCCAGCAGTTTGGGGCCCAGGAACACTGAAGCTTTCTTT. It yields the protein CASSLGPRNTEAFF.

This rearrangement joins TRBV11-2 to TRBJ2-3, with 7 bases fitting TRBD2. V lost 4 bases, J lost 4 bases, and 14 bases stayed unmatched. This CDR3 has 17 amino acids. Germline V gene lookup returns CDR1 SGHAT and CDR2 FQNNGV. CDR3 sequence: CASSSLDSREEPDTQYF. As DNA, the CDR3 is TGTGCCAGCAGCTCCCTCGACAGCCGGGAGGAGCCAGATACGCAGTATTTT. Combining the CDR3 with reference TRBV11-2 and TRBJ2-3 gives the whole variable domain EAGVAQSPRYKIIEKRQSVAFWCNPISGHATLYWYQQILGQGPKLLIQFQNNGVVDDSQLPKDRFSAERLKGVDSTLKIQPAKLEDSAVYLCASSSLDSREEPDTQYFGPGTRLTVL.

CDR3 DNA sequence: TGTGCCAGTACCCCGGGGAGGACTGAAGCTTTCTTT. This codes for CASTPGRTEAFF. The rearrangement joins TRBV19 to TRBJ1-1; no definite D call. Looked up from germline, CDR1 is LNHDA and CDR2 is SQIVND (reference sequence). There are 12 residues in the CDR3. V lost 7 bases and J 5 bases, leaving 11 bases between the germline ends.

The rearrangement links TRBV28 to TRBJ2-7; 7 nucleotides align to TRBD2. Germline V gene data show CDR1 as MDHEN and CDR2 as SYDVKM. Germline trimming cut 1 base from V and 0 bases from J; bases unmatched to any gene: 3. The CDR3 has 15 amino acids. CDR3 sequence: CASSLLPSGSYEQYF. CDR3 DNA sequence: TGTGCCAGCAGTTTATTGCCTAGCGGCTCCTACGAGCAGTACTTC.

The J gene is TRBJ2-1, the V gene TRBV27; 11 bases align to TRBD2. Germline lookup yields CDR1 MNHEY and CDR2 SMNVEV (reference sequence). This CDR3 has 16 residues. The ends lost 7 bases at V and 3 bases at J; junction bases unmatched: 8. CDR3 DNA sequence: TGTGCCAGCATCCCTAGCGGGAGGTTTTTCTACAATGAGCAGTTCTTC. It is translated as CASIPSGRFFYNEQFF.

CDR3 DNA: TGTGCCTCACGGACAGGCACCTTGAACACCGGGGAGCTGTTTTTT. Amino acids: CASRTGTLNTGELFF. The rearrangement joins TRBV2 to TRBJ2-2; 7 nucleotides agree with TRBD1. CDR1 and CDR2 from the germline V gene are SNHLY and FYNNEI. V lost 11 bases, J lost 1 base, and 10 bases stayed unmatched. This CDR3 spans 15 amino acids.

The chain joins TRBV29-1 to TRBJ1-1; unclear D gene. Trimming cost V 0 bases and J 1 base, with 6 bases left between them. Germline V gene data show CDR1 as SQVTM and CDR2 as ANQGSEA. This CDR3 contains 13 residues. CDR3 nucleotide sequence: TGCAGCGTTGAAGATCGGGGGAACACTGAAGCTTTCTTT. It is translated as CSVEDRGNTEAFF.

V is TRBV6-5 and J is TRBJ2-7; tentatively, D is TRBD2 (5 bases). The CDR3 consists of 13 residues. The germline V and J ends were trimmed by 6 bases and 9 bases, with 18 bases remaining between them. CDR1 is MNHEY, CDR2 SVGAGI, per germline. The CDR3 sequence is CASRHKDGSGQYF. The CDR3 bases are TGTGCCAGCAGGCATAAGGACGGCAGCGGGCAGTACTTC.

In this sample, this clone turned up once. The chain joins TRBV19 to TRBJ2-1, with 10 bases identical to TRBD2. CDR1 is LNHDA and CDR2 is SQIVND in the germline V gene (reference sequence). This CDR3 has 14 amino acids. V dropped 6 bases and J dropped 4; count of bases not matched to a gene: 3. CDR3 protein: CASSISGRYNEQFF. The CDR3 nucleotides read TGTGCCAGTAGCATTAGCGGGAGGTACAATGAGCAGTTCTTC.

The CDR3 protein is CASSSGTIKTQYF. The CDR3 bases are TGCGCCAGCAGCTCCGGGACTATCAAGACCCAGTACTTC. The gene calls are TRBV5-1 and TRBJ2-5; TRBD2 aligns across 7 bases. Germline assignment: CDR1 SGHRS and CDR2 YFSETQ. With V trimmed by 3 bases and J by 6 bases, 5 bases remained unmatched. The CDR3 sequence is 13 residues long.

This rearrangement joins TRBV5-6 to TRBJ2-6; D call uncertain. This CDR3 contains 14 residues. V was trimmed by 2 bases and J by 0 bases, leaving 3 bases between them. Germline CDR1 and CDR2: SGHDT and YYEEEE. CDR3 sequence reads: CASSFGSGANVLTF. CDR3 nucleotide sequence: TGTGCCAGCAGCTTCGGCTCTGGGGCCAACGTCCTGACTTTC.